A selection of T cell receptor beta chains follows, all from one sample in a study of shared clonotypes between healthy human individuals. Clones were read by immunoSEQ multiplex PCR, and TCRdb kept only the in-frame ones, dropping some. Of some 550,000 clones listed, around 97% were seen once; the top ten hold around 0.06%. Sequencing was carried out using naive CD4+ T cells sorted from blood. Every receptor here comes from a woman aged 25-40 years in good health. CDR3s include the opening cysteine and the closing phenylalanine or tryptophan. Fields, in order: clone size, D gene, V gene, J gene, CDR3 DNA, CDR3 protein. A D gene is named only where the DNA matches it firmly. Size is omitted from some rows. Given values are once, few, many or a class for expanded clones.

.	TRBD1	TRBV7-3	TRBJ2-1	TGTGCCAGCAGCCAGGACAGGGGGGACTACAATGAGCAGTTCTTC	CASSQDRGDYNEQFF
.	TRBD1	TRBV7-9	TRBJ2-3	TGTGCCAGCAGCCCGGGACAGCCTAGCACAGATACGCAGTATTTT	CASSPGQPSTDTQYF
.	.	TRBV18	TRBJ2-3	TGTGCCAGCTCACCACCGACTATTAGCACAGATACGCAGTATTTT	CASSPPTISTDTQYF
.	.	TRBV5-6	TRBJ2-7	TGTGCCAGCAGCCGAAGAGCGACTAGACTCTACGAGCAGTACTTC	CASSRRATRLYEQYF
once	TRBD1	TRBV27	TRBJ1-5	TGTGCCAGCAGTCCTAGGACAGGTACGAGTAGTCAGCCCCAGCATTTT	CASSPRTGTSSQPQHF
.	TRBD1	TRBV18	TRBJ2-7	TGTGCCAGCTCCGGACAGGAGCTCTCCTACGAGCAGTACTTC	CASSGQELSYEQYF
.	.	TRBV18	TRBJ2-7	TGTGCCAGCTCACCACCCGGGGTATCCTACGAGCAGTACTTC	CASSPPGVSYEQYF
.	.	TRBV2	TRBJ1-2	TGTGCCAGCTTTAGGGGGGGCGGCTACACCTTC	CASFRGGGYTF
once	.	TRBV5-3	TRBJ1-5	TGTGCCAGCAGCAGTAAAGCTTCCGTCAATCAGCCCCAGCATTTT	CASSSKASVNQPQHF
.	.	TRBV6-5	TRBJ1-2	TGTGCCAGCAATGACAGAAATTCTAACTATGGCTACACCTTC	CASNDRNSNYGYTF
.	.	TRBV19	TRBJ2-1	TGTGCCAGTAGTATAGCTCCAGGCAGCTCCTACAATGAGCAGTTCTTC	CASSIAPGSSYNEQFF
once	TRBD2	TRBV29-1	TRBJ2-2	TGCAGCGTAAAGGGACTAGCGGGAGGAGGGAACACCGGGGAGCTGTTTTTT	CSVKGLAGGGNTGELFF
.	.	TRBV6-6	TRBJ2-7	TGTGCCAGCAGTCAGCCGGAGGAATACGAGCAGTACTTC	CASSQPEEYEQYF
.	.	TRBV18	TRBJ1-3	TGTGCCAGCTCGCCTTTTGGTCCGGGAGACTCTGGAAACACCATATATTTT	CASSPFGPGDSGNTIYF
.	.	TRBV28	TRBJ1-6	TGTGCCAGCAGTTTGGCGTCCTATAATTCACCCCTCCACTTT	CASSLASYNSPLHF
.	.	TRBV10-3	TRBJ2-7	TGTGCCAGCGGTATGAGGGACGGGGACGAGCAGTACTTC	CASGMRDGDEQYF
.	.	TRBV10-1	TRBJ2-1	TGCGCCAGCAGTTCCCCTTCACGACTATCCGCGCAGTTCTTC	CASSSPSRLSAQFF
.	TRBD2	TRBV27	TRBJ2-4	TGTGCCAGCAGTTTAAGGCCCCCACTAGCGGGAGAAGGCATTCAGTACTTC	CASSLRPPLAGEGIQYF
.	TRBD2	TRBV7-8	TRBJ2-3	TGTGCCAGCAGCCCTGGGGCCGGGACTAGCTCCACAGATACGCAGTATTTT	CASSPGAGTSSTDTQYF
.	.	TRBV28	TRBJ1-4	TGTGCCAGCCATGATGACAGGACGACATCACGAAATGAAAAACTGTTTTTT	CASHDDRTTSRNEKLFF
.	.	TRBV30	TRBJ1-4	TGTGCATCTGGAGACGATAATGAAAAACTGTTTTTT	CASGDDNEKLFF
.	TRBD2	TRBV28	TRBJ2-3	TGTGCCAGCAGTTTATCTCTAGCGGGGGGGGGTACGCAGTATTTT	CASSLSLAGGGTQYF
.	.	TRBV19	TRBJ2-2	TGTGCCAGTAGTACGGGATACACCGGGGAGCTGTTTTTT	CASSTGYTGELFF
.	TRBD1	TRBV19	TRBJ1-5	TGTGCCAGTAGTGCAACGGACAGGGTCAATCAGCCCCAGCATTTT	CASSATDRVNQPQHF
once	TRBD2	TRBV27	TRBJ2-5	TGTGCCAGCAGTTCCCTAATCGGGACTAGCGGGAGTTGGGAGACCCAGTACTTC	CASSSLIGTSGSWETQYF
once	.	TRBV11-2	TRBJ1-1	TGTGCCAGCAGCCTTGGAGAGCCGAGGGTAGCTGAAGCTTTCTTT	CASSLGEPRVAEAFF
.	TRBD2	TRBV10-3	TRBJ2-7	TGTGCCATTGCCGGGGGGGGCGACGAGCAGTACTTC	CAIAGGGDEQYF
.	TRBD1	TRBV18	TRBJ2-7	TGTGCCAGCTCACCTGGGACAGGGAGTTACGAGCAGTACTTC	CASSPGTGSYEQYF
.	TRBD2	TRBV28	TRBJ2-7	TGTGCCAGCAGCATAGGGACTAGCGGGATGTACGAGCAGTACTTC	CASSIGTSGMYEQYF
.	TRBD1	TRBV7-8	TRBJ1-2	TGTGCCAGCAGCTTCCGGACAGGGGTTGGCTACACCTTC	CASSFRTGVGYTF
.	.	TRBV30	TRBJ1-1	TGTGCCTGGAGTGTACAGGGATACACTGAAGCTTTCTTT	CAWSVQGYTEAFF
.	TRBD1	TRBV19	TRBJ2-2	TGTGCCGCCCAACAGGGGACGAACACCGGGGAGCTGTTTTTT	CAAQQGTNTGELFF
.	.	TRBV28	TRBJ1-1	TGTGCCAGCAGTGACTTTAAGGGAATCACTGAAGCTTTCTTT	CASSDFKGITEAFF
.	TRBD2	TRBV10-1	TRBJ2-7	TGCGCCAGCAGTCGGAGCGGGAGAATAACCTACGAGCAGTACTTC	CASSRSGRITYEQYF
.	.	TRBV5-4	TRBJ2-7	TGTGCCAGCGCAGGGGGAGTGGACGGGAGTTACGAGCAGTACTTC	CASAGGVDGSYEQYF
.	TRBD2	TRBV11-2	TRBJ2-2	TGTGCCAGCAGCTGGACTAGCGTCGGCGGGGAGCTGTTTTTT	CASSWTSVGGELFF
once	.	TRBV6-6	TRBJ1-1	TGTGCCAGCAGCTATAGGGACACTGAAGCTTTCTTT	CASSYRDTEAFF
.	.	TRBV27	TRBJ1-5	TGTGCCAGCAGTTTAAAAAATCTTTTACAGGGAGGGAGCTTGCATTTT	CASSLKNLLQGGSLHF
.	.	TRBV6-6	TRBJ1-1	TGTGCCAGCAGGAGAGAACAGGGAACTGAAGCTTTCTTT	CASRREQGTEAFF
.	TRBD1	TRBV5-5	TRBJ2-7	TGTGCCAGCAGCGTAGGGACAGGGGTCTCCTACGAGCAGTACTTC	CASSVGTGVSYEQYF
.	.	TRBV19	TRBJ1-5	TGTGCCAGTACCACAACCGGGAGGTATAGCAATCAGCCCCAGCATTTT	CASTTTGRYSNQPQHF